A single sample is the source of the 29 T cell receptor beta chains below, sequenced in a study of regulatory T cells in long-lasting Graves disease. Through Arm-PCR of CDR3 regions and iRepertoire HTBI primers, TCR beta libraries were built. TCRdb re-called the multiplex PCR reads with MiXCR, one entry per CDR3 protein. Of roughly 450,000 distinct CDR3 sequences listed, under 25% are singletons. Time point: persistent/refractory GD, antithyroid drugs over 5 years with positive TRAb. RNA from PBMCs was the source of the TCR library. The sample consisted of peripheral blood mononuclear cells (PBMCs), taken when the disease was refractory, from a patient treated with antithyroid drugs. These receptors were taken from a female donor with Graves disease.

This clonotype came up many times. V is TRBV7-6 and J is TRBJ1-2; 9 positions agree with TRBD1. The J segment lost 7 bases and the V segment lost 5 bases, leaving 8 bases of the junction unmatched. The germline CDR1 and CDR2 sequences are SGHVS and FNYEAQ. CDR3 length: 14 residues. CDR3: CASSREQGAGGYTF. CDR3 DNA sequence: TGTGCCAGCAGCCGAGAACAGGGGGCGGGTGGCTACACCTTC.

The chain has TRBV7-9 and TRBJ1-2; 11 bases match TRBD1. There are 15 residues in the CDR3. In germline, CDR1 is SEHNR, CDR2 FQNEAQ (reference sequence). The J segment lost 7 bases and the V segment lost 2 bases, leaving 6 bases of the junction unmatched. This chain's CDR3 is CASSLSGQGAGGYTF. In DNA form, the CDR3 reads TGTGCCAGCAGCTTAAGTGGACAGGGGGCCGGTGGCTACACCTTC.

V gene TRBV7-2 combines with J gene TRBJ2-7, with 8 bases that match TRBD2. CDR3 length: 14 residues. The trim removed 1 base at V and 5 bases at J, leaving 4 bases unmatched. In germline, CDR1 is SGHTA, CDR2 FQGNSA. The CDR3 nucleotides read TGTGCCAGCAGCTTAGGGTTTAGCGGGGACGAGCAGTACTTC. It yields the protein CASSLGFSGDEQYF.

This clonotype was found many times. The CDR3 sequence: CASSRALTVNTGELFF. The CDR3 nucleotides are TGTGCCAGCAGTCGAGCGTTGACGGTTAACACCGGGGAGCTGTTTTTT. V and J are TRBV28 and TRBJ2-2; D unclear. CDR1 MDHEN and CDR2 SYDVKM come from the germline V gene. This CDR3 is built from 16 residues. V lost 5 bases and J lost 2, with 15 bases in between.

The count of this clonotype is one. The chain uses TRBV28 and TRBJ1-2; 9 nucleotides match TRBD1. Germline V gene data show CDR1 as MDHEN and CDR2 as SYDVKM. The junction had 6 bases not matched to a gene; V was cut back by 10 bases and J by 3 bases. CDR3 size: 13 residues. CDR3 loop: CATTGTGYYGYTF. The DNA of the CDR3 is TGTGCCACTACCGGGACAGGGTACTATGGCTACACCTTC.

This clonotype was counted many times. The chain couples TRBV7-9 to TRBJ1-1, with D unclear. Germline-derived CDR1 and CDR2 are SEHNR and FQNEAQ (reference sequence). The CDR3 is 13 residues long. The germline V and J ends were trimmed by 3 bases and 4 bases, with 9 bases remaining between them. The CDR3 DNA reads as TGTGCCAGCAGCTTCGGTTGGGGCACTGAAGCTTTCTTT. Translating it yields CASSFGWGTEAFF.

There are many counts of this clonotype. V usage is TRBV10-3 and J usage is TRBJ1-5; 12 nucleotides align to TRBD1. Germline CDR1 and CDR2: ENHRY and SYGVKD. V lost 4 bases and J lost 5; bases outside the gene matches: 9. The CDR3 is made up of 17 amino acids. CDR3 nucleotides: TGTGCCATCAGTGCATCCGGGACAGGGGGCGTATATCAGCCCCAGCATTTT. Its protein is CAISASGTGGVYQPQHF.

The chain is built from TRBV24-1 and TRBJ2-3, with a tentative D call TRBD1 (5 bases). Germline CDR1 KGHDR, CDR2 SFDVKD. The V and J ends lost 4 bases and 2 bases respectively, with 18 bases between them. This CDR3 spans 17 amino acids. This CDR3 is CATSDLGAEQPTDTQYF. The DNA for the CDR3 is TGTGCCACCAGTGACCTTGGGGCGGAACAACCCACAGATACGCAGTATTTT.

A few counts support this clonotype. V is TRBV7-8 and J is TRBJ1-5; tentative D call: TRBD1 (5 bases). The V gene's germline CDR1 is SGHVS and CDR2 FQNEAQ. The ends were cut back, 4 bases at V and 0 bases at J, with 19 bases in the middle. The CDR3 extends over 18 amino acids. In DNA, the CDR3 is TGTGCCAGCAGCTCTCTTAGGTGGGGGAGGGATAGCAATCAGCCCCAGCATTTT. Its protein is CASSSLRWGRDSNQPQHF.

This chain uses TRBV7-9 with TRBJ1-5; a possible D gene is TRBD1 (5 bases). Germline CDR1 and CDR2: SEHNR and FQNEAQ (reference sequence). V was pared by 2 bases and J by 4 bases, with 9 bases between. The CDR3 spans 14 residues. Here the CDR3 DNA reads TGTGCCAGCAGCTTACAGGGAAGGAATCAGCCCCAGCATTTT. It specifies CASSLQGRNQPQHF.

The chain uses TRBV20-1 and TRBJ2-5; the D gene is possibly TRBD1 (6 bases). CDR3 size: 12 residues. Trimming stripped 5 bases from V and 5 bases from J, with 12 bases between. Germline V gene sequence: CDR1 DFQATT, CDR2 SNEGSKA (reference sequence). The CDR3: CSALQGFETQYF. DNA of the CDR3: TGCAGTGCTTTACAGGGTTTCGAGACCCAGTACTTC.

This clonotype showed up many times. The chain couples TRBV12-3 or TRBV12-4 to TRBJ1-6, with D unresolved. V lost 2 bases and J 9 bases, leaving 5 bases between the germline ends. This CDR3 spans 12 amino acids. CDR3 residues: CASSLIGSPLHF. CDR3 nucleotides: TGTGCCAGCAGTTTAATAGGTTCACCCCTCCACTTT.

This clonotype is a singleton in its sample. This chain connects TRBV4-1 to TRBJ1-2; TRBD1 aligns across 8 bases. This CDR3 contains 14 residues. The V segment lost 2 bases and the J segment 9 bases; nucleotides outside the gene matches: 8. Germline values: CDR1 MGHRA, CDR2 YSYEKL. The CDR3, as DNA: TGCGCCAGCAGCCAACCGGACAGGGAGGATCGCTACACCTTC. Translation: CASSQPDREDRYTF.

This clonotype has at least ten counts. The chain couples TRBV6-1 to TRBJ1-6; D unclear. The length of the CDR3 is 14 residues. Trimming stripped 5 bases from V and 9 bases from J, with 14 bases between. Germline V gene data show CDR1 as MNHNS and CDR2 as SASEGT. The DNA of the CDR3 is TGTGCCAGCAGTACCGGTATTCCAGGTTCACCCCTCCACTTT. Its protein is CASSTGIPGSPLHF.

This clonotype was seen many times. The DNA of the CDR3 is TGTGCCAGCAGTCCAGGGACAACTAATGAAAAACTGTTTTTT. It encodes CASSPGTTNEKLFF. The rearrangement links TRBV12-3 or TRBV12-4 to TRBJ1-4, with D tentatively TRBD1 (5 bases). This CDR3 has 14 amino acids. The V and J ends lost 5 bases and 0 bases respectively, with 7 bases between them.

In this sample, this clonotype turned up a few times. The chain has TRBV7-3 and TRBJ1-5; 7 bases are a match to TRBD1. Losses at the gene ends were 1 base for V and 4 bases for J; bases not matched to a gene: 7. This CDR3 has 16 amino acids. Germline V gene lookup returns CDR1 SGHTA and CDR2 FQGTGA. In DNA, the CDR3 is TGTGCCAGCAGCTTAAGTGGGGGACAGAATAATCAGCCCCAGCATTTT. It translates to CASSLSGGQNNQPQHF. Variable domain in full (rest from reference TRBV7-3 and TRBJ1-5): GAGVSQTPSNKVTEKGKYVELRCDPISGHTALYWYRQSLGQGPEFLIYFQGTGAADDSGLPNDRFFAVRPEGSVSTLKIQRTERGDSAVYLCASSLSGGQNNQPQHFGDGTRLSIL.

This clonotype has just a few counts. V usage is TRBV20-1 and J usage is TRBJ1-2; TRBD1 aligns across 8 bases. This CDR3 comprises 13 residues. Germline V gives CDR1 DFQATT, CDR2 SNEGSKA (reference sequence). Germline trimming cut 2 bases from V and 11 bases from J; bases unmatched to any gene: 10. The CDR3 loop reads CSARNRQGSGYTF. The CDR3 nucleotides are TGCAGTGCTAGAAACAGACAGGGGAGCGGGTACACCTTC.

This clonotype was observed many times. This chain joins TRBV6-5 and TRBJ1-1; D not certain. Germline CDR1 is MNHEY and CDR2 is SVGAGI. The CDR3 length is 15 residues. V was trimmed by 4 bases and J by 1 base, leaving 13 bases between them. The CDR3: CASSFANRGNTEAFF. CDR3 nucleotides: TGTGCCAGCAGTTTCGCGAACCGGGGGAACACTGAAGCTTTCTTT.

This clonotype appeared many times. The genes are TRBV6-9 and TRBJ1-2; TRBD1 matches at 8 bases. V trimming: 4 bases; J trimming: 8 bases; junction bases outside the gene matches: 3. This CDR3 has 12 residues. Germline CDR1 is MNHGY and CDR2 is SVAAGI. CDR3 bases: TGTGCCAGCAGTTCAGGGGGCTACGGCTACACCTTC. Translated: CASSSGGYGYTF.

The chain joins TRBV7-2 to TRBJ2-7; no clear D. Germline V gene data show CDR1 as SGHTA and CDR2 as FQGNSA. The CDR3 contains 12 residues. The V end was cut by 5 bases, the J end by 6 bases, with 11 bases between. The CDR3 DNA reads TGTGCCAGCAGCCCGAACAGCTGCGAGCAGTACTTC. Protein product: CASSPNSCEQYF.

The CDR3 region is CASSAGRGIFSNQPQHF. The CDR3 DNA sequence: TGTGCCAGTAGTGCAGGGAGAGGCATTTTTAGCAATCAGCCCCAGCATTTT. The chain employs TRBV19 and TRBJ1-5, with a possible D match to TRBD1 (5 bases). The V end was cut by 5 bases, the J end by 0 bases, with 17 bases between. This CDR3 spans 17 amino acids. Germline values: CDR1 LNHDA, CDR2 SQIVND (reference sequence).

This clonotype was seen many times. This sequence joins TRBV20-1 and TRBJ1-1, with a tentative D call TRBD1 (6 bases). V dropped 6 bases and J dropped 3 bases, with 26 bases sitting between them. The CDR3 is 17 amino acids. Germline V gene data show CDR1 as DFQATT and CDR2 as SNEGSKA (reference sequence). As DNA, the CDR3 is TGCAGTGCAGGGAAGGCGGGACACACCCTATCGGACACTGAAGCTTTCTTT. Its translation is CSAGKAGHTLSDTEAFF.

CDR3 sequence reads: CASSPAGEITEAFF. DNA of the CDR3: TGCGCCAGCAGCCCCGCCGGGGAGATCACTGAAGCTTTCTTT. This chain joins TRBV4-3 and TRBJ1-1; unclear D gene. The CDR3 totals 14 residues. CDR1 LGHNA and CDR2 YSLEER come from the germline V gene. V lost 4 bases and J 4 bases, leaving 13 bases between the germline ends.

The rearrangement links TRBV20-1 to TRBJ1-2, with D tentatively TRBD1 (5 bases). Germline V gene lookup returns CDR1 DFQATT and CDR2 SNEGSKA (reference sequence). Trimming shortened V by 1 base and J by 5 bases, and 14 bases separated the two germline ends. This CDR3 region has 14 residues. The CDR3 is CSARVPGGGYGYTF. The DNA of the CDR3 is TGCAGTGCTAGAGTCCCTGGGGGGGGGTATGGCTACACCTTC.

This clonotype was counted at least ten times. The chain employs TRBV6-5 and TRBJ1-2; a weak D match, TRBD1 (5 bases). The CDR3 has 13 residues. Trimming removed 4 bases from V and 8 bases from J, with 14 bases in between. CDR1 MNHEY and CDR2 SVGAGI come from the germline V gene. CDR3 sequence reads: CASSSGTGLGYTF. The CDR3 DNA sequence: TGTGCCAGCAGTTCTGGGACGGGTCTGGGCTACACCTTC.

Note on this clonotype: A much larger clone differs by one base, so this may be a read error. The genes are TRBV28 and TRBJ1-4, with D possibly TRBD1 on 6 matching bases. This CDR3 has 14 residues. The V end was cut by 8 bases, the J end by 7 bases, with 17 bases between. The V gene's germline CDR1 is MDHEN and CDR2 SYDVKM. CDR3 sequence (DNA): TGTGCCAGCGGCTATGGGGGGGCGGCTGAAAAACTGTTTTTT. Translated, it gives CASGYGGAAEKLFF.

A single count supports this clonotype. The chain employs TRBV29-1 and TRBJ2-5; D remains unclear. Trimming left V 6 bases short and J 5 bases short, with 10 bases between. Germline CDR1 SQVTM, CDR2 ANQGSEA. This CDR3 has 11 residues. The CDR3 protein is CSVYSMETQYF. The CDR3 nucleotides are TGCAGCGTCTATTCAATGGAGACCCAGTACTTC.

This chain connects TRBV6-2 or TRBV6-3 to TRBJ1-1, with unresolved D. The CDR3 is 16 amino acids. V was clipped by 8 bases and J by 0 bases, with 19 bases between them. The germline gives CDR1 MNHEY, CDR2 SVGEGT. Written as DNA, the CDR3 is TGTGCCAGCCTGATGTGGAACAGTGGTATGAACACTGAAGCTTTCTTT. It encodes CASLMWNSGMNTEAFF.

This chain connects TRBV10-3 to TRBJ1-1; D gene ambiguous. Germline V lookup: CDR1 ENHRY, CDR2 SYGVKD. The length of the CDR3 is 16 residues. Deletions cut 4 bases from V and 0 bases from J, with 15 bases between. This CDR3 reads CAISVTAVSMNTEAFF. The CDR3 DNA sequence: TGTGCCATCAGTGTTACGGCAGTCTCCATGAACACTGAAGCTTTCTTT.